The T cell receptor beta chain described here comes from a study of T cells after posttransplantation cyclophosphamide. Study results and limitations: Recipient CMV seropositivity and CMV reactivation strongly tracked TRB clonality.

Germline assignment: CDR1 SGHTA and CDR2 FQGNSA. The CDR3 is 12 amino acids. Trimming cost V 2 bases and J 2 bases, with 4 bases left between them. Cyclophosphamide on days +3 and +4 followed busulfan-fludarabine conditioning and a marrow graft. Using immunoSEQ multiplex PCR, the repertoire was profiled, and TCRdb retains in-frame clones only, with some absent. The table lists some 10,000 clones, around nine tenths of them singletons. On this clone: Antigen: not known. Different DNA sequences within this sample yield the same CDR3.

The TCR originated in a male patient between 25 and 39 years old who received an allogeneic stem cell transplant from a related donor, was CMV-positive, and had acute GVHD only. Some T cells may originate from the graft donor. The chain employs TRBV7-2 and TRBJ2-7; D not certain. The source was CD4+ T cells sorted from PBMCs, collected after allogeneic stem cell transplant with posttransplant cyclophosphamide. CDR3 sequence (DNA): TGTGCCAGCAGCTTATCCGCCTACGAGCAGTACTTC. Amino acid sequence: CASSLSAYEQYF.